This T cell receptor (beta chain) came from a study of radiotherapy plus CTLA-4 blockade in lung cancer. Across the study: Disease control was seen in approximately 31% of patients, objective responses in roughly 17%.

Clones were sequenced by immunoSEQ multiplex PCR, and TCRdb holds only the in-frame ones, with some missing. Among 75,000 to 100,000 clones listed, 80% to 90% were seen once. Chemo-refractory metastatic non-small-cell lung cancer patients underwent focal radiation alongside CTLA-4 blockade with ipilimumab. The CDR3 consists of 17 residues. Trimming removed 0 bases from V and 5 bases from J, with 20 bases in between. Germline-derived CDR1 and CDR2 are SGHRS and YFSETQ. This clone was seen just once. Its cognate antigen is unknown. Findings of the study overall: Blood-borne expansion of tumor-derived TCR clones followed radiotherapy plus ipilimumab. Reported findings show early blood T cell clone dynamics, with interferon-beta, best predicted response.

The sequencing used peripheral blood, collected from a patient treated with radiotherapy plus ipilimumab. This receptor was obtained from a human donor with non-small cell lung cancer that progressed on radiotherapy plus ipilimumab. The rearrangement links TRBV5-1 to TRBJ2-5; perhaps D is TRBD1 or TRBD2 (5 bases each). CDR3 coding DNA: TGCGCCAGCAGCTTGGGGTTGGGGACCGCGCGCCGGGAGACCCAGTACTTC. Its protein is CASSLGLGTARRETQYF.